This T cell receptor (beta chain) was identified in a study of blood T cell repertoires in COVID-19. J was trimmed by 7 bases and V by 4 bases; bases with no gene match: 9. This CDR3 comprises 14 residues. Germline assignment: CDR1 SNHLY and CDR2 FYNNEI. Each recovered donor of Cohort 3 presented with two negative PCRs, clearance, or symptom resolution. TCRdb's table, derived via immunoSEQ multiplex PCR, lists solely in-frame clones and lacks some. The sample has roughly 140,000 clones; about 86% are singletons. This TCR derives from a man aged 50-60 years who had recovered from COVID-19. The rearrangement joins TRBV2 to TRBJ1-2; 7 bases align to TRBD1. Sequences were obtained from PBMCs or T cells enriched from blood (not recorded which). CDR3 sequence reads: CASSVLTGSSGYTF. CDR3 coding DNA: TGTGCCAGCAGTGTGTTGACAGGGAGCAGTGGCTACACCTTC.